The present T cell receptor (beta chain) was sequenced within a study of cytomegalovirus exposure and HLA in healthy donors. Study results and limitations: Rare TCR sequences dominated, though some public TCRs recurred in many donors. Previously analyzed data showed that most TCR beta V segments were productive at a frequency of about 87% or about 30%.

On this clone itself: Its antigen is still unknown.

The CDR3 is 14 amino acids. Germline V gene data show CDR1 as SGHVT and CDR2 as SQSDAQ. J was trimmed by 10 bases and V by 5 bases; bases with no gene match: 8. The PCR ran on 60 Vbeta and 13 Jbeta primers. Per the original data handling: Some 10 million shared chains were among the about 80 million unique TCR beta chains that a later analysis counted. Method: immunoSEQ multiplex PCR; TCRdb's copy keeps in-frame clones and lacks some. Clonal size and the V and J genes are those of that table, whereas D and trimming came from the DNA. The table has approximately 300,000 clones, 80% seen once; the top ten hold approximately 0.3%. Whereas donors were nominally healthy upon sampling, unrecorded immune exposures were probable.

Material for sequencing was PBMCs. The chain is built from TRBV7-4 and TRBJ1-1, with TRBD1 identical over 12 bases. The source of this sequence is a girl aged 2 to 10 in good health and CMV-seronegative. The CDR3 nucleotides are TGTGCCAGCAGCACCCGGGACAGGGGGCGGGGAGCTTTCTTT. This translates into CASSTRDRGRGAFF.